Each of the 5 T cell receptor beta chains below was sequenced from the same sample in a study of blood T cell repertoires in COVID-19. The method was immunoSEQ multiplex PCR; TCRdb's version includes in-frame clones alone and lacks a portion of them. This table has 130,000 to 150,000 clones, around 81% appearing once. The sample was peripheral blood. The receptors come from a human donor with acute or convalescent COVID-19. The donor label of this sample is uncertain.

The chain couples TRBV10-3 to TRBJ1-1, with D uncertain. The V and J ends lost 8 bases and 1 base respectively, with 8 bases between them. CDR3 length: 12 residues. CDR1 and CDR2 from the germline V gene are ENHRY and SYGVKD. The chain's CDR3 is CAIVGKNTEAFF. CDR3 sequence (DNA): TGTGCCATCGTCGGGAAGAACACTGAAGCTTTCTTT.

The rearrangement links TRBV6-5 to TRBJ2-3, with 7 bases aligning to TRBD2. The CDR3 is 15 amino acids. Germline V gene sequence: CDR1 MNHEY, CDR2 SVGAGI. J gave up 3 bases and V 2 bases, and 5 bases lay outside the gene matches. CDR3: CASSYGGGRTDTQYF. The CDR3 DNA reads TGTGCCAGCAGTTACGGGGGGGGGAGGACAGATACGCAGTATTTT.

The chain has TRBV2 and TRBJ1-5; 9 bases align to TRBD1. This CDR3 contains 15 residues. The germline V gene encodes CDR1 SNHLY and CDR2 FYNNEI. V lost 4 bases and J lost 7; bases outside the gene matches: 8. The CDR3 DNA sequence: TGTGCCAGCAGTGGAGGGACAGGGTTGTTCCAGCCCCAGCATTTT. It yields the protein CASSGGTGLFQPQHF.

This clone came up a few times. V gene TRBV2 combines with J gene TRBJ2-7; D might be TRBD2 (6 bases). This CDR3 has 14 amino acids. Germline CDR1 and CDR2: SNHLY and FYNNEI. Trimming took 5 bases from V and 9 from J, leaving 20 bases between them. CDR3 nucleotide sequence: TGTGCCAGCAGTCTCGGTCCGCTCGGGAGTTGGCAGTACGTC. Translated: CASSLGPLGSWQYV.

CDR3: CSVLRGGTEAFF. As DNA, the CDR3 is TGCAGCGTCTTGCGGGGGGGGACTGAAGCTTTCTTT. The gene calls are TRBV29-1 and TRBJ1-1; D is possibly TRBD1 (5 bases). Trimming removed 6 bases from V and 5 bases from J, with 13 bases in between. This CDR3 contains 12 residues. Germline V gives CDR1 SQVTM, CDR2 ANQGSEA. Based on the CDR3 plus reference TRBV29-1 and TRBJ1-1, the full variable domain is SAVISQKPSRDICQRGTSLTIQCQVDSQVTMMFWYRQQPGQSLTLIATANQGSEATYESGFVIDKFPISRPNLTFSTLTVSNMSPEDSSIYLCSVLRGGTEAFFGQGTRLTVV.